This TCR beta chain was recovered during a study of tumor T cells in aggressive B-cell lymphoma. V was trimmed by 2 bases and J by 2 bases, leaving 7 bases between them. The CDR3 has 13 amino acids. Germline loops: CDR1 SGHNT, CDR2 YYREEE (reference sequence). The table lists this clone with a count of one. Measured with immunoSEQ multiplex PCR; TCRdb has only the in-frame clones, and not every one. This sample carries 2,000 to 3,000 clones, about nine tenths of them seen once, and the ten largest clones take less than 5.5%. This rearrangement joins TRBV5-4 to TRBJ1-1; no firm D call. Source material: tumor tissue. This receptor was identified in an adult with diffuse large B cell lymphoma. CDR3 sequence: CASSLTANTEAFF. The CDR3 DNA reads as TGTGCCAGCAGCTTAACAGCCAACACTGAAGCTTTCTTT.